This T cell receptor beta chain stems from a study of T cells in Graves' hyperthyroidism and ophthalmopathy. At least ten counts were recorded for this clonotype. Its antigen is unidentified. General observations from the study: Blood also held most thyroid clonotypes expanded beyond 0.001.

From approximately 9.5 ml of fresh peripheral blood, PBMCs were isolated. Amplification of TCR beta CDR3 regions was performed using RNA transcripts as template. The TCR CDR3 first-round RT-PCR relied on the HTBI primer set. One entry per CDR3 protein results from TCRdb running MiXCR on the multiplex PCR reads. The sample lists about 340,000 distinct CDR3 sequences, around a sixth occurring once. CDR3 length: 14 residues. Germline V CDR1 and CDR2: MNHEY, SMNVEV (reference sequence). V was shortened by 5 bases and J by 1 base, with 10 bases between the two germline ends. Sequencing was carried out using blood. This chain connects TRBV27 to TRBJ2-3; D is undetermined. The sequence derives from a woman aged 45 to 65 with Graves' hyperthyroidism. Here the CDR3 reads CASSPRLRTDTQYF. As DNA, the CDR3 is TGTGCCAGCAGTCCAAGACTGCGCACAGATACGCAGTATTTT.